Below, 28 T cell receptor beta chains from the same sample are listed, as sequenced in a study of blood T cell repertoires in COVID-19. TCRdb's copy holds only in-frame clones and misses some; the assay was immunoSEQ multiplex PCR. The table lists about 170,000 clones, 70% to 85% of them singletons, with over 15% in the top ten. The material sequenced was PBMCs or T cells enriched from blood (not recorded which). Receptors were obtained from a woman in her seventies in a cohort exposed to, infected with or recovered from COVID-19 (not recorded which).

This rearrangement joins TRBV25-1 to TRBJ2-5; 8 bases map to TRBD2. The V and J ends lost 8 bases and 5 bases, in that order; junction bases with no gene match: 10. The germline V gene has CDR1 MGHDK and CDR2 SYGVNS. This CDR3 region has 14 residues. CDR3 amino acids: CASSPSGSRETQYF. DNA for the CDR3: TGTGCCAGCTCCCCTAGCGGGTCCAGGGAGACCCAGTACTTC.

This chain joins TRBV27 and TRBJ2-7; D may be TRBD1 (6 bases). CDR3 length: 13 amino acids. Trimming removed 5 bases from V and 7 bases from J, with 15 bases in between. Per the germline V gene, CDR1 is MNHEY and CDR2 is SMNVEV (reference sequence). CDR3 loop: CASSSNRAGEQYF. The CDR3 DNA reads TGTGCCAGCAGTAGTAACAGGGCTGGGGAGCAGTACTTC.

The chain carries TRBV15 and TRBJ1-2; 7 positions match TRBD1. The CDR3 is made up of 13 amino acids. V was pared by 4 bases and J by 6 bases, with 5 bases of the junction left unmatched. From germline, CDR1 is LNHNV and CDR2 YYDKDF (reference sequence). Written as DNA, the CDR3 is TGTGCCACCAGCAACAGGGGAACGGATGGCTACACCTTC. Encoded protein: CATSNRGTDGYTF.

The chain has TRBV7-3 and TRBJ1-1; tentative D call: TRBD1 (5 bases). Trimming stripped 1 base from V and 2 bases from J, with 11 bases between. This CDR3 spans 15 amino acids. Germline V gives CDR1 SGHTA, CDR2 FQGTGA. CDR3 in amino acids: CASSLKPGGNTEAFF. CDR3 coding DNA: TGTGCCAGCAGCTTAAAGCCGGGGGGTAACACTGAAGCTTTCTTT.

V usage is TRBV7-2 and J usage is TRBJ2-1; 12 nucleotides match TRBD2. The junction had 9 bases not matched to a gene; V was cut back by 5 bases and J by 7 bases. The CDR3 is made up of 16 amino acids. Germline lookup yields CDR1 SGHTA and CDR2 FQGNSA. The DNA for the CDR3 is TGTGCCAGCAGCCTCCAGGGACTAGCGGGTCTTAATGAGCAGTTCTTC. Residues: CASSLQGLAGLNEQFF.

This chain connects TRBV6-5 to TRBJ2-5; D gene unclear. This CDR3 is built from 13 residues. Germline-derived CDR1 and CDR2 are MNHEY and SVGAGI. V lost 10 bases and J lost 1, with 13 bases in between. Here the CDR3 DNA reads TGTGCCACCAAGCCACTATCCCAAGAGACCCAGTACTTC. Translated, it gives CATKPLSQETQYF.

V and J are TRBV11-3 and TRBJ2-1, with TRBD2 matching over 9 bases. The junction had 6 bases not matched to a gene; V was cut back by 1 base and J by 5 bases. This CDR3 region has 16 residues. CDR1 and CDR2 from the germline V gene are SGHNT and YENEEA. The DNA for the CDR3 is TGTGCCAGCAGCTTAGTCGCGGGAGGGCCGAACAATGAGCAGTTCTTC. It yields the protein CASSLVAGGPNNEQFF. The full variable domain, completed using reference TRBV11-3 and TRBJ2-1, is EAGVVQSPRYKIIEKKQPVAFWCNPISGHNTLYWYLQNLGQGPELLIRYENEEAVDDSQLPKDRFSAERLKGVDSTLKIQPAELGDSAVYLCASSLVAGGPNNEQFFGPGTRLTVL.

The chain uses TRBV24-1 and TRBJ2-3; 9 bases are a match to TRBD2. After removal of 7 bases from V and 6 bases from J, the junction contained 4 bases not matched to a gene. The CDR3 has 13 residues. Germline CDR1 reads KGHDR; CDR2 reads SFDVKD. The CDR3 spells CATRGSGGDTQYF. CDR3 bases: TGTGCCACCAGGGGTAGCGGGGGTGATACGCAGTATTTT.

The genes are TRBV7-8 and TRBJ2-7, with 8 nucleotides matching TRBD2. This CDR3 has 15 amino acids. The germline V gene encodes CDR1 SGHVS and CDR2 FQNEAQ. The junction had 7 bases not matched to a gene; V was cut back by 4 bases and J by 2 bases. The CDR3 reads CASSWSVAGTYEQYF. The CDR3 DNA sequence: TGTGCCAGCAGCTGGTCAGTAGCGGGGACCTACGAGCAGTACTTC.

The chain joins TRBV10-2 to TRBJ2-5; 7 bases agree with TRBD1. Germline V gene sequence: CDR1 WSHSY, CDR2 SAAADI. CDR3 length: 14 amino acids. The J segment lost 1 base and the V segment lost 6 bases, leaving 5 bases of the junction unmatched. Written as DNA, the CDR3 is TGCGCCAGCAGAGACGCAGGGGGCCAAGAGACCCAGTACTTC. It specifies CASRDAGGQETQYF.

The chain joins TRBV9 to TRBJ1-2; 9 bases match TRBD1. CDR1 is SGDLS and CDR2 is YYNGEE in the germline V gene. The CDR3 sequence is 14 residues long. V lost 0 bases, J lost 8 bases, and 5 bases stayed unmatched. CDR3 in DNA: TGTGCCAGCAGCGTAGCACAGGGGGCCGCCGGCTACACCTTC. Translating it yields CASSVAQGAAGYTF.

The CDR3 DNA reads as TGTGCCACCTCTCCACAGGGGCGAGAGACCCAGTACTTC. Translation: CATSPQGRETQYF. The V and J genes are TRBV19 and TRBJ2-5; the match to TRBD1 covers 7 bases. The germline V gene encodes CDR1 LNHDA and CDR2 SQIVND (reference sequence). The junction had 9 bases not matched to a gene; V was cut back by 10 bases and J by 4 bases. This CDR3 region has 13 residues.

CDR3 bases: TGTGCCAGCAGCCCATTACAGGGGGCCGTCGAAAAACTGTTTTTT. It is translated as CASSPLQGAVEKLFF. The chain carries TRBV7-9 and TRBJ1-4; 9 nucleotides agree with TRBD1. J gave up 8 bases and V 5 bases, and 9 bases lay outside the gene matches. Germline CDR1 and CDR2: SEHNR and FQNEAQ (reference sequence). This CDR3 contains 15 residues.

At least ten counts were recorded for this clone. Other DNA sequences in this specimen translate into the identical CDR3. This CDR3 reads CASSLAGANTEAFF. CDR3 nucleotide sequence: TGTGCCAGCAGCTTAGCTGGGGCGAACACTGAAGCTTTCTTT. V usage is TRBV7-2 and J usage is TRBJ1-1; maybe TRBD1 (5 bases). Germline V gene sequence: CDR1 SGHTA, CDR2 FQGNSA. The CDR3 consists of 14 residues. The V and J ends lost 0 bases and 1 base respectively, with 6 bases between them.

This chain uses TRBV6-5 with TRBJ1-4; D unclear. V gave up 2 bases and J gave up 5 bases, with 15 bases separating them. The CDR3 extends over 16 amino acids. CDR1 MNHEY and CDR2 SVGAGI come from the germline V gene. In nucleotides, the CDR3 is TGTGCCAGCAGTTACCCTGTACCCTCCGAGAATGAAAAACTGTTTTTT. This sequence encodes CASSYPVPSENEKLFF.

This chain's CDR3 is CASSLHRDEQYF. The CDR3 coding sequence is TGTGCCAGCAGCTTACACAGGGACGAGCAGTACTTC. The V call is TRBV7-9, the J call TRBJ2-7, with a possible D match to TRBD1 (6 bases). Germline V gene sequence: CDR1 SEHNR, CDR2 FQNEAQ (reference sequence). V was clipped by 2 bases and J by 5 bases, with 7 bases between them. The CDR3 length is 12 residues.

The CDR3 here is CASSPTGGFRNGYTF. In nucleotides, the CDR3 is TGTGCCAGCTCACCAACCGGAGGGTTCAGGAATGGCTACACCTTC. The chain recombines TRBV18 with TRBJ1-2; D not resolved. Germline assignment: CDR1 KGHSH and CDR2 LQKENI. The V gene lost 2 bases and the J gene lost 6 bases, with 16 bases spanning the gap. This CDR3 has 15 amino acids.

The chain combines TRBV3-1 (or the pseudogene TRBV3-2) with TRBJ2-7; 10 bases map to TRBD2. This CDR3 has 15 residues. Germline V gene data show CDR1 as LGHDT and CDR2 as YNNKEL (reference sequence). The trim removed 0 bases at V and 7 bases at J, leaving 6 bases unmatched. DNA of the CDR3: TGTGCCAGCAGCCAAGATCTAGCGGGAGTAAAGGAGCAGTACTTC. Its protein product is CASSQDLAGVKEQYF.

The chain recombines TRBV7-2 with TRBJ2-1, with 13 positions matching TRBD2. V shed 1 base and J 5 bases; nucleotides not matched to a gene: 8. The CDR3 totals 18 residues. Germline assignment: CDR1 SGHTA and CDR2 FQGNSA. CDR3 protein: CASSLGWTSGSSHNEQFF. The CDR3, as DNA: TGTGCCAGCAGCTTAGGATGGACTAGCGGGAGTTCCCACAATGAGCAGTTCTTC.

This clone was observed a few times. The genes are TRBV5-1 and TRBJ2-3, with D hard to call. V was shortened by 0 bases and J by 4 bases, with 12 bases between the two germline ends. CDR1 SGHRS and CDR2 YFSETQ come from the germline V gene. The CDR3 consists of 15 residues. In nucleotides, the CDR3 is TGCGCCAGCAGCTTGGTATCCGGGTCCGCAGATACGCAGTATTTT. Translating it yields CASSLVSGSADTQYF.

This clone was detected once. The chain joins TRBV5-1 to TRBJ2-1; 10 nucleotides match TRBD2. The germline gives CDR1 SGHRS, CDR2 YFSETQ. The CDR3 spans 16 residues. Trimming at V came to 0 bases and at J to 7 bases, leaving 7 bases not matched to a gene. CDR3 region: CASSLVLELAGNEQFF. CDR3 nucleotide sequence: TGCGCCAGCAGCTTGGTCTTGGAACTAGCGGGAAATGAGCAGTTCTTC.

The chain uses TRBV5-4 and TRBJ2-7, with 8 bases lining up with TRBD1. The CDR3 length is 15 residues. V dropped 4 bases and J dropped 3; count of bases not matched to a gene: 9. CDR1 and CDR2 from the germline V gene are SGHNT and YYREEE (reference sequence). For the CDR3, the DNA is TGTGCCAGCAGCCGTCGACAGGGGCACCTCTACGAGCAGTACTTC. Translation: CASSRRQGHLYEQYF.

The CDR3 spells CASSPLSGEQYF. The CDR3 coding sequence is TGTGCCAGCAGTCCCCTTTCGGGCGAGCAGTACTTC. V and J are TRBV7-9 and TRBJ2-7, with D unclear. The length of the CDR3 is 12 residues. V lost 6 bases and J lost 6, with 12 bases in between. Germline CDR1 reads SEHNR; CDR2 reads FQNEAQ (reference sequence).

The rearrangement joins TRBV5-1 to TRBJ2-3; weak D call: TRBD2 (5 bases). The CDR3 totals 14 residues. The germline V gene encodes CDR1 SGHRS and CDR2 YFSETQ. Trimming stripped 2 bases from V and 1 base from J, with 8 bases between. CDR3 nucleotides: TGCGCCAGCAGCTTATGGGGAGGCACAGATACGCAGTATTTT. Translation gives CASSLWGGTDTQYF.

This chain uses TRBV21-1 with TRBJ1-5; no DNA check was done on the table's D call, TRBD1. TRBV21-1 is labeled a pseudogene. The CDR3 consists of 17 residues. The CDR3 DNA sequence: TGTGCCAGAAATATGGGGACAGGGATAGGTCCCAATCAGCCCCAGCATTTT. It yields the protein CARNMGTGIGPNQPQHF.

The chain combines TRBV6-5 with TRBJ1-1; TRBD1 is a possible D gene (6 bases). This CDR3 comprises 13 residues. Trimming pared 8 bases from V and 6 bases from J, leaving 16 bases between. The germline V gene has CDR1 MNHEY and CDR2 SVGAGI. CDR3 residues: CASALQGTPEAFF. CDR3 nucleotides: TGTGCCAGCGCCCTACAGGGTACCCCTGAAGCTTTCTTT.

CDR3 DNA: TGTGCCAGCAGTGAATTGAGGTCACCCCTCCACTTT. Translating it yields CASSELRSPLHF. This sequence joins TRBV25-1 and TRBJ1-6; D uncertain. The CDR3 consists of 12 residues. Per the germline V gene, CDR1 is MGHDK and CDR2 is SYGVNS. V shed 1 base and J shed 10 bases, with 5 bases lying between them.

The chain uses TRBV27 and TRBJ1-3; D is unclear. This CDR3 has 17 residues. The germline CDR1 and CDR2 sequences are MNHEY and SMNVEV (reference sequence). Deletions cut 5 bases from V and 0 bases from J, with 17 bases between. DNA for the CDR3: TGTGCCAGCAGTCGCGGGTGGGGAGGTAGCTCTGGAAACACCATATATTTT. It encodes CASSRGWGGSSGNTIYF.